The next 23 T cell receptor beta chains were all read from a single sample in a study of T cells in Graves' hyperthyroidism and ophthalmopathy. The investigators amplified TCR beta CDR3 regions from RNA transcripts. TCR CDR3 regions were first amplified by RT-PCR with HTBI primers. TCRdb redid the calling of the multiplex PCR reads with MiXCR, one entry per CDR3 protein. The sample shows about 560,000 distinct CDR3 sequences, 46% of them seen only once. The sample taken for sequencing was peripheral blood or thyroid tissue (not recorded which). The source of these receptors is a woman between 18 and 29 years old with Graves' hyperthyroidism.

In its sample, this clonotype was seen a few times. This sequence joins TRBV7-2 and TRBJ1-2; 9 bases align to TRBD1. Germline V CDR1 and CDR2: SGHTA, FQGNSA. This CDR3 has 15 residues. With 5 bases clipped from V and 4 bases from J, the junction kept 8 bases outside the gene matches. CDR3 nucleotide sequence: TGTGCCAGCAGCAGGGGGACAGGGTCAGGCTATGGCTACACCTTC. Translating gives CASSRGTGSGYGYTF.

This clonotype was seen many times. The chain joins TRBV7-9 to TRBJ1-2; D unclear. V lost 7 bases, J lost 6 bases, and 12 bases lay in between. The germline gives CDR1 SEHNR, CDR2 FQNEAQ (reference sequence). The CDR3 consists of 12 residues. The CDR3, as DNA: TGTGCCAGCATGGCACAGAACAATGGCTACACCTTC. Translating gives CASMAQNNGYTF.

There are many counts of this clonotype. The J gene is TRBJ2-5, the V gene TRBV24-1, with a weak D call TRBD1 (5 bases). From germline, CDR1 is KGHDR and CDR2 SFDVKD. The V end lost 3 bases, the J end lost 2 bases, and 15 bases lay between the germline ends. The CDR3 has 16 residues. The CDR3 loop is CATSDGADTAQETQYF. The CDR3 nucleotides read TGTGCCACCAGTGATGGGGCGGACACCGCTCAAGAGACCCAGTACTTC.

This clonotype was seen a handful of times. CDR3 in amino acids: CASSLWTSGSREQYF. The CDR3 coding sequence is TGTGCCAGCAGCCTATGGACTAGCGGTAGTCGCGAGCAGTACTTC. This chain links TRBV7-8 with TRBJ2-7; 10 nucleotides match TRBD2. The V segment lost 5 bases and the J segment 6 bases; nucleotides outside the gene matches: 10. The CDR3 is 15 residues long. Looked up from germline, CDR1 is SGHVS and CDR2 is FQNEAQ.

V gene TRBV12-3 or TRBV12-4 combines with J gene TRBJ2-1; 7 nucleotides agree with TRBD1. There are 13 residues in the CDR3. Unmatched junction bases numbered 7, after V lost 5 bases and J lost 9 bases. The chain's CDR3 is CASSDFPGGEQFF. CDR3 DNA sequence: TGTGCCAGCAGTGACTTTCCAGGGGGTGAGCAGTTCTTC.

The DNA for the CDR3 is TGTGCCAGCAGAATAGACAGTTCGAGGACCCAGTACTTC. Amino acids: CASRIDSSRTQYF. V usage is TRBV7-3 and J usage is TRBJ2-5; a weak D match, TRBD1 (5 bases). The CDR3 runs to 13 residues. V lost 6 bases to trimming and J lost 7 bases, with 15 bases between them. The germline CDR1 and CDR2 sequences are SGHTA and FQGTGA.

In its sample, this clonotype was seen a few times. V gene TRBV7-8 combines with J gene TRBJ1-1; possible D gene TRBD1, 6 bases. V was clipped by 1 base and J by 4 bases, with 13 bases between them. Germline assignment: CDR1 SGHVS and CDR2 FQNEAQ. The CDR3 totals 15 residues. The DNA for the CDR3 is TGTGCCAGCAGCTTAGAGGGGGTTGAAGGCACTGAAGCTTTCTTT. This codes for CASSLEGVEGTEAFF.

This clonotype has only one observation. The V call is TRBV7-9, the J call TRBJ2-2; 8 bases fit TRBD1. The trim removed 5 bases at V and 0 bases at J, leaving 5 bases unmatched. The germline V gene encodes CDR1 SEHNR and CDR2 FQNEAQ (reference sequence). This CDR3 contains 16 residues. CDR3 DNA sequence: TGTGCCAGCAGCGTCCCAGGGGGCACGAACACCGGGGAGCTGTTTTTT. Translating gives CASSVPGGTNTGELFF.

This clonotype was observed many times. This rearrangement joins TRBV29-1 to TRBJ1-4; D possibly corresponds to TRBD1 (5 bases). Deletions cut 6 bases from V and 6 bases from J, with 11 bases between. CDR1 SQVTM and CDR2 ANQGSEA come from the germline V gene. This CDR3 is built from 12 residues. CDR3 in amino acids: CSVSGTDEKLFF. The CDR3 DNA is TGCAGCGTCTCCGGGACGGATGAAAAACTGTTTTTT.

The V call is TRBV7-2, the J call TRBJ1-1, with D unclear. Germline CDR1 is SGHTA and CDR2 is FQGNSA. The CDR3 covers 14 residues. Trimming cost V 8 bases and J 0 bases, with 13 bases left between them. This CDR3 is CASSSVTLNTEAFF. The CDR3 nucleotides read TGTGCCAGCTCATCAGTCACCTTGAACACTGAAGCTTTCTTT.

This clonotype has only a few counts. At one end the junction does not follow the germline gene, possibly because of a read error. The chain uses TRBV5-1 and TRBJ2-7; possible D gene TRBD2, 5 bases. Germline CDR1 is SGHRS and CDR2 is YFSETQ. The CDR3 sequence is 15 residues long. The DNA for the CDR3 is TGTGCCAGCAGCCCGATCGTCGAGCGGAACTACGAGCAGTACTTC. This translates into CASSPIVERNYEQYF. The variable domain in full, with the rest retrieved from reference TRBV5-1 and TRBJ2-7, is KAGVTQTPRYLIKTRGQQVTLSCSPISGHRSVSWYQQTPGQGLQFLFEYFSETQRNKGNFPGRFSGRQFSNSRSEMNVSTLELGDSALYLCASSPIVERNYEQYFGPGTRLTVT.

The chain is built from TRBV6-5 and TRBJ2-5; D possibly matches TRBD1 or TRBD2 (5 bases each). V was clipped by 0 bases and J by 5 bases, with 13 bases between them. There are 15 residues in the CDR3. The V gene's germline CDR1 is MNHEY and CDR2 SVGAGI. CDR3 residues: CASSYSRKGDETQYF. The CDR3 DNA is TGTGCCAGCAGTTACTCGCGGAAAGGGGACGAGACCCAGTACTTC.

The rearrangement joins TRBV25-1 to TRBJ1-1; D possibly corresponds to TRBD1 (5 bases). The CDR3 runs to 14 residues. V lost 7 bases to trimming and J lost 4 bases, with 16 bases between them. Germline CDR1 reads MGHDK; CDR2 reads SYGVNS. In nucleotides, the CDR3 is TGTGCCAGCACCGACCTGGGACGTCCCACTGAAGCTTTCTTT. It codes for CASTDLGRPTEAFF.

The V call is TRBV7-9, the J call TRBJ1-5; 9 nucleotides align to TRBD1. With 5 bases clipped from V and 5 bases from J, the junction kept 4 bases outside the gene matches. The V gene's germline CDR1 is SEHNR and CDR2 FQNEAQ (reference sequence). The length of the CDR3 is 14 residues. CDR3 DNA: TGTGCCAGCAGCGGTACAGGGGGCGATCAGCCCCAGCATTTT. Encoded protein: CASSGTGGDQPQHF.

This chain connects TRBV7-2 to TRBJ2-2; D gene unclear. The germline gives CDR1 SGHTA, CDR2 FQGNSA. The CDR3 totals 15 residues. Trimming cost V 5 bases and J 2 bases, with 12 bases left between them. The chain's CDR3 is CASSPPVDNTGELFF. The CDR3 nucleotides are TGTGCCAGCAGCCCTCCGGTTGACAACACCGGGGAGCTGTTTTTT.

Note on this clonotype: With a much larger clone just one base away, this may be a read error. The gene calls are TRBV5-1 and TRBJ1-1; no firm D call. CDR1 is SGHRS and CDR2 is YFSETQ in the germline V gene. The CDR3 totals 13 residues. Trimming left V 4 bases short and J 5 bases short, with 12 bases between. The CDR3 DNA is TGCGCCAGCAGCACCGGCGGATGGACTGAAGCTTTCTTT. This sequence encodes CASSTGGWTEAFF.

A note on this clonotype: The junction shows a germline mismatch at one end, possibly a read error. V gene TRBV7-2 combines with J gene TRBJ1-1, with D tentatively TRBD1 (5 bases). Germline CDR1 is SGHTA and CDR2 is FQGNSA. The CDR3 is 13 amino acids. The CDR3 DNA is TGCGCCAGCAGCTTAGCGCAGGGCCCTGAAGCTTTCTTT. It encodes CASSLAQGPEAFF.

V and J are TRBV7-6 and TRBJ1-2; TRBD1 agrees at 10 bases. J was trimmed by 8 bases and V by 8 bases; bases with no gene match: 11. This CDR3 region has 14 residues. Germline values: CDR1 SGHVS, CDR2 FNYEAQ. CDR3 protein: CASSTGQGERGYTF. CDR3 bases: TGTGCCAGCTCAACAGGACAGGGGGAACGAGGCTACACCTTC.

This clonotype was picked up a small number of times. V gene TRBV10-3 combines with J gene TRBJ2-5; D is possibly TRBD1 (5 bases). The V gene's germline CDR1 is ENHRY and CDR2 SYGVKD. Trimming stripped 11 bases from V and 5 bases from J, with 15 bases between. The CDR3 totals 12 residues. CDR3 DNA: TGTGCCCCGTTCGGGCAGGGCGAGACCCAGTACTTC. It translates to CAPFGQGETQYF.

This clonotype was found many times. The chain employs TRBV29-1 and TRBJ1-3, with no clear D. Germline values: CDR1 SQVTM, CDR2 ANQGSEA. The CDR3 is 12 amino acids. Trimming shortened V by 4 bases and J by 4 bases, and 8 bases separated the two germline ends. In DNA form, the CDR3 reads TGCAGCGTTGGAGGGTCGGGAAACACCATATATTTT. This gives the protein CSVGGSGNTIYF.

This clonotype was counted between two and nine times. V usage is TRBV7-2 and J usage is TRBJ2-6; TRBD1 aligns across 7 bases. This CDR3 comprises 15 residues. With 0 bases clipped from V and 9 bases from J, the junction kept 5 bases outside the gene matches. Germline CDR1 is SGHTA and CDR2 is FQGNSA. The CDR3: CASSLAWDRDNVLTF. DNA for the CDR3: TGTGCCAGCAGCTTAGCGTGGGACAGAGACAACGTCCTGACTTTC.

This clonotype was seen a handful of times. The CDR3: CSARSGRNSGANVLTF. In nucleotides, the CDR3 is TGCAGTGCTAGGTCGGGACGCAACTCTGGGGCCAACGTCCTGACTTTC. V usage is TRBV20-1 and J usage is TRBJ2-6; D could derive from TRBD1 or TRBD2 (5 bases each). V was cut by 3 bases and J by 0 bases, with 12 bases left in between. The germline gives CDR1 DFQATT, CDR2 SNEGSKA (reference sequence). The CDR3 is made up of 16 amino acids.

CDR3 amino acids: CASSQEVRHPYEQYF. In DNA, the CDR3 is TGCGCCAGCAGCCAAGAAGTTAGACACCCTTACGAGCAGTACTTC. The chain has TRBV5-1 and TRBJ2-7; D remains ambiguous. Trimming stripped 4 bases from V and 4 bases from J, with 18 bases between. Germline loops: CDR1 SGHRS, CDR2 YFSETQ. This CDR3 spans 15 amino acids.